Shown below are 6 T cell receptor beta chains from a single sample sequenced in a study of tumor-infiltrating lymphocytes in primary liver carcinoma. A constant-region primer served to make TCR beta cDNA from about 500 ng total RNA. ARM-PCR was slightly modified, and three nested multiplex PCR rounds with it gave rise to the TCR beta libraries. Amplification in the first two PCR rounds was performed using TRBV1-TRBV30 forward primers and a C-beta reverse primer for 10 cycles each. From the multiplex PCR reads, TCRdb called clonotypes with MiXCR, one entry per CDR3 protein. The sample includes fewer than 350,000 distinct CDR3 sequences, more than 55% seen only once; the top ten take 9%. In addition to blood RNA drawn from unsorted whole blood, germline DNA was extracted. The sequenced sample consisted of peripheral blood. The receptors stem from a man aged 40-55 years with primary liver carcinoma and hepatitis B virus infection.

In regard to this clonotype: A much larger clone sits a single nucleotide away, making a read error possible. V gene TRBV6-2 or TRBV6-3 combines with J gene TRBJ2-1; 7 bases map to TRBD2. This CDR3 has 16 amino acids. Germline V gene lookup returns CDR1 MNHEY and CDR2 SVGEGT. The ends lost 5 bases at V and 3 bases at J; junction bases unmatched: 10. In nucleotides, the CDR3 is TGTGCCAGCAGTATCTCCAGGGAGGGTATCTACAATGAGCAGTTCTTC. Translation: CASSISREGIYNEQFF.

The V gene is TRBV5-1, the J gene TRBJ2-5; no definite D call. V dropped 5 bases and J dropped 2 bases, with 13 bases sitting between them. Germline V gene lookup returns CDR1 SGHRS and CDR2 YFSETQ. The CDR3 contains 14 residues. This chain's CDR3 is CASRGTGAQETQYF. CDR3 bases: TGCGCCAGCAGGGGAACTGGAGCACAAGAGACCCAGTACTTC.

To note about this clonotype: The junction departs from germline at one end; a sequencing error may be responsible. The rearrangement joins TRBV14 to TRBJ2-1; TRBD2 matches 8 bases. This CDR3 is 15 amino acids long. Per the germline V gene, CDR1 is SGHDN and CDR2 is FVKESK. CDR3 amino acids: CANSQGGAGVLEQFF. CDR3 DNA: TGTGCCAACAGCCAAGGGGGAGCGGGAGTACTTGAGCAGTTCTTC.

This clonotype has a single count. The junction differs from germline at one of its ends, possibly a read error. V gene TRBV12-3 or TRBV12-4 combines with J gene TRBJ1-4; D remains ambiguous. The CDR3 length is 13 residues. CDR3 in DNA: TGTGCCAACAGTCTATTTGAGGGTGAAAAACTGTTTTTT. Translated: CANSLFEGEKLFF.

As to this clonotype: The CDR3 ends on some other residue instead of the conserved phenylalanine or tryptophan, so this is likely a read error. The genes are TRBV11-3 and TRBJ2-2; D uncertain. The CDR3 spans 14 residues. Germline values: CDR1 SGHNT, CDR2 YENEEA. The CDR3 reads CANSLAQSTGELFL. In nucleotides, the CDR3 is TGTGCCAACAGCTTAGCCCAGAGCACCGGGGAGCTGTTTCTT.

There are a few counts of this clonotype. The rearrangement links TRBV4-2 to TRBJ2-1, with 9 nucleotides matching TRBD1. J lost 8 bases, V lost 2 bases, and 10 bases had no gene match. Germline values: CDR1 LGHNA, CDR2 YNFKEQ. The length of the CDR3 is 16 residues. The CDR3 sequence: CASSQPGQGIIDEQFF. CDR3 in DNA: TGTGCCAGCAGCCAACCGGGACAGGGCATCATAGATGAGCAGTTCTTC.